This T cell receptor beta chain was sequenced for a study of cytomegalovirus exposure and HLA in healthy donors. Findings of the study overall: Data from an earlier analysis indicated that most TCR beta V segments were productive either about 87% or about 30% of the time. Some public TCRs appeared in many individuals, while most sequences were rare. Follow-up analysis found HLA locus-dependent TCR association rates, highest for DRB1 and lowest for HLA-C.

A multiplex PCR was run with 60 Vbeta primers and 13 Jbeta primers. Profiling relied on immunoSEQ multiplex PCR, and the TCRdb table lists in-frame clones only, not all of them. The repertoire includes 250,000 to 350,000 clones, roughly 89% of them detected once, and less than 4% sits in the top ten. V lost 6 bases to trimming and J lost 5 bases; unmatched junction nucleotides: 6. Germline lookup yields CDR1 MNHEY and CDR2 SVGAGI. The length of the CDR3 is 15 residues. This clone has only a few counts. Its cognate antigen is unknown. The source of this sequence is a man in his forties in good health and CMV-seropositive. Material for sequencing was PBMCs. J is TRBJ2-5 and V is TRBV6-5; 13 bases align to TRBD2. CDR3 region: CASSGLAGVEETQYF. The CDR3, as DNA: TGTGCCAGCAGCGGACTAGCGGGAGTGGAGGAGACCCAGTACTTC.